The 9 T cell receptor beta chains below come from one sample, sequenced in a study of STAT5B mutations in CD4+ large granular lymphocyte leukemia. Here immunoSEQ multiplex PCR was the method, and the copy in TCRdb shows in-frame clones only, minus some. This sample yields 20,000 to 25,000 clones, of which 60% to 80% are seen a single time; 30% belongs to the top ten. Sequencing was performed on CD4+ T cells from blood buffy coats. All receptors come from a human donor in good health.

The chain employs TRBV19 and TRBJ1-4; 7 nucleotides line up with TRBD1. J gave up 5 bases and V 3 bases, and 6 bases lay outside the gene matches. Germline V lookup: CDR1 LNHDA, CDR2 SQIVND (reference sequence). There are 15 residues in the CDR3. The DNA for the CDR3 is TGTGCCAGTAGTATGTCCGGGACAGCAAATGAAAAACTGTTTTTT. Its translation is CASSMSGTANEKLFF. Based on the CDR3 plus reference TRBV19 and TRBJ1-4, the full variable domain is DGGITQSPKYLFRKEGQNVTLSCEQNLNHDAMYWYRQDPGQGLRLIYYSQIVNDFQKGDIAEGYSVSREKKESFPLTVTSAQKNPTAFYLCASSMSGTANEKLFFGSGTQLSVL.

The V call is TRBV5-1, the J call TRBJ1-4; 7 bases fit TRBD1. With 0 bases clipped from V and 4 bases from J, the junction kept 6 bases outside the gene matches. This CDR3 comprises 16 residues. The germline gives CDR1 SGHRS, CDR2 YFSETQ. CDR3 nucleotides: TGCGCCAGCAGCTTGGGCTACAGGGGTTTTAATGAAAAACTGTTTTTT. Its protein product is CASSLGYRGFNEKLFF.

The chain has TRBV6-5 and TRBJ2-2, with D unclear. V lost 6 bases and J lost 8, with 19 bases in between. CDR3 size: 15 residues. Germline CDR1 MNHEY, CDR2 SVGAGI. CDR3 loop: CASRREQLWTGELFF. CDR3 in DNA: TGTGCCAGCAGAAGAGAACAACTCTGGACGGGGGAGCTGTTTTTT.

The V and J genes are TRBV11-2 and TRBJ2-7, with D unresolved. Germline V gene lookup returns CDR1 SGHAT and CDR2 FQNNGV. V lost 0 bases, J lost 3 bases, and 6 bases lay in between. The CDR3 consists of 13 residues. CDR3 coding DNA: TGTGCCAGCAGCTTAGATCCCAGCTACGAGCAGTACTTC. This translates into CASSLDPSYEQYF.

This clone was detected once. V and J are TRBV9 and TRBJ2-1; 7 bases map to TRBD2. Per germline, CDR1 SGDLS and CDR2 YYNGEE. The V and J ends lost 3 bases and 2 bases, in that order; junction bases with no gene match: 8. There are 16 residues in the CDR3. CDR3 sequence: CASSATLLATYNEQFF. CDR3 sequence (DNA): TGTGCCAGCAGCGCTACTCTACTAGCGACCTACAATGAGCAGTTCTTC.

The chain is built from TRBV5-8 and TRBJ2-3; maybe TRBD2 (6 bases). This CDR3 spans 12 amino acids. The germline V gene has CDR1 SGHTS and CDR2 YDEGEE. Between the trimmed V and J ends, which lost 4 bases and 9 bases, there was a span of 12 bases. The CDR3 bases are TGTGCCAGCAGCATAGCGGTGGGGACGCAGTATTTT. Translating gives CASSIAVGTQYF.

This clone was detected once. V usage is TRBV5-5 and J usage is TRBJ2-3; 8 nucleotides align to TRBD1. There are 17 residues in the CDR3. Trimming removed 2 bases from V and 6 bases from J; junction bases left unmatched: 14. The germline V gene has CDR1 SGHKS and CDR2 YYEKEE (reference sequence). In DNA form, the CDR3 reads TGTGCCAGCAGCTTTTTCCCGAACGGACAGGGTGGCGATACGCAGTATTTT. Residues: CASSFFPNGQGGDTQYF.

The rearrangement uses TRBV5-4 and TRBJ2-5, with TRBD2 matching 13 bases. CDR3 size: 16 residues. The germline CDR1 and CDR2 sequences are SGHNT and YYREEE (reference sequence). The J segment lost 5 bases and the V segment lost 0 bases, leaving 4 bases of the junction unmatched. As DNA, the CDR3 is TGTGCCAGCAGCTTGGGGGGGACTAGCGGGACGGAGACCCAGTACTTC. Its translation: CASSLGGTSGTETQYF.

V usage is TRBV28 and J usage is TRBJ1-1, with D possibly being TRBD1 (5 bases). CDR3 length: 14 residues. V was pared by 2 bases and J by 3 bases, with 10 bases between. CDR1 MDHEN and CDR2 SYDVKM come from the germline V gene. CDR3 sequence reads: CASSLRWGHTEAFF. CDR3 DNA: TGTGCCAGCAGTTTAAGGTGGGGACACACTGAAGCTTTCTTT.